This T cell receptor beta chain was captured in a study of blood T cell repertoires in COVID-19. Study information: Acute-phase and convalescent COVID-19 samples originated in the United States, Italy and Spain.

The assay was immunoSEQ multiplex PCR, and TCRdb's table has in-frame clones only and misses some. The table lists 80,000 to 90,000 clones, more than 75% of them singletons. The CDR3 covers 15 residues. V lost 0 bases to trimming and J lost 6 bases; unmatched junction nucleotides: 7. Germline V CDR1 and CDR2: SGHRS, YFSETQ. This chain connects TRBV5-1 to TRBJ1-2, with 8 positions matching TRBD1. The sample was peripheral blood. This TCR was recovered from a man aged 40-49 years with acute or convalescent COVID-19. The CDR3 here is CASSLVSGGKDGYTF. The CDR3 DNA follows: TGCGCCAGCAGCTTGGTATCAGGGGGCAAGGATGGCTACACCTTC.